This T cell receptor beta chain appears in the sequencing data of a study of blood T cells in healthy people across ages. A second 7 to 11 cycle PCR used barcoded and J-beta primers. Each CDR3 protein is one row after TCRdb ran MiXCR on the 5' RACE reads. The sample lists about 2 million distinct CDR3 sequences, about 49% occurring once. CDR1 is MNHEY, CDR2 SMNVEV, per germline (reference sequence). The CDR3 consists of 14 residues. V dropped 5 bases and J dropped 6 bases, with 16 bases sitting between them. The sequenced sample consisted of blood. This TCR was sampled from a woman in her thirties or forties in good health. V and J are TRBV27 and TRBJ2-5; tentative D call: TRBD2 (6 bases). This chain's CDR3 is CASSLWDFLKTQYF. The CDR3, as DNA: TGTGCCAGCAGTCTATGGGACTTCCTGAAGACCCAGTACTTC.